The rows below give T cell receptor beta chains drawn from one sample of a study of CD8 T cells in Susac syndrome. One entry per CDR3 protein results from TCRdb running MiXCR on the immunoSEQ multiplex PCR reads. This table holds 85,000 to 95,000 distinct CDR3 sequences, 85% to 95% found once. Material for sequencing was CD4+ T cells from PBMCs. Every receptor here comes from a human donor with Susac syndrome. CDR3s include the opening cysteine and the closing phenylalanine or tryptophan. Fields, in order: CDR3 protein, CDR3 DNA, J gene, clone size, V gene, D gene. A D gene is named only where the DNA matches it firmly. Not all rows give a size; the values are once, few, many and, for expanded clones, a class.

CDR3 protein: CASSQRQDQPQHF; CDR3 DNA: TGCGCCAGCAGCCAACGCCAGGATCAGCCCCAGCATTTT; J gene: TRBJ1-5; clone size: .; V gene: TRBV4-3; D gene: .
CDR3 protein: CSARDGGGYTF; CDR3 DNA: TGCAGCGCCCGAGATGGTGGAGGCTACACCTTC; J gene: TRBJ1-2; clone size: .; V gene: TRBV29-1; D gene: .
CDR3 protein: CASRERGPYEQYF; CDR3 DNA: TGTGCCAGCAGGGAGAGGGGCCCCTACGAGCAGTACTTC; J gene: TRBJ2-7; clone size: .; V gene: TRBV6-5; D gene: .
CDR3 protein: CAWNRVNEQFF; CDR3 DNA: TGTGCCTGGAATAGGGTCAATGAGCAGTTCTTC; J gene: TRBJ2-1; clone size: once; V gene: TRBV30; D gene: .
CDR3 protein: CASSQRGTIAKNIQYF; CDR3 DNA: TGTGCCAGCAGCCAAAGGGGGACGATAGCCAAAAACATTCAGTACTTC; J gene: TRBJ2-4; clone size: .; V gene: TRBV3-1; D gene: .
CDR3 protein: CASRLSLVNDEQFF; CDR3 DNA: TGTGCCAGCAGATTAAGTCTGGTTAACGATGAGCAGTTCTTC; J gene: TRBJ2-1; clone size: once; V gene: TRBV5-4; D gene: .
CDR3 protein: CASSDGYQPQHF; CDR3 DNA: TGTGCCAGCAGTGACGGCTATCAGCCCCAGCATTTT; J gene: TRBJ1-5; clone size: once; V gene: TRBV2; D gene: .
CDR3 protein: CASSRGFNYGYTF; CDR3 DNA: TGTGCCAGCAGCAGGGGATTTAACTATGGCTACACCTTC; J gene: TRBJ1-2; clone size: .; V gene: TRBV11-2; D gene: .
CDR3 protein: CSAVPDPGLNNEQFF; CDR3 DNA: TGCAGTGCTGTACCTGACCCGGGCCTAAACAATGAGCAGTTCTTC; J gene: TRBJ2-1; clone size: .; V gene: TRBV20-1; D gene: .
CDR3 protein: CASSRIQGSGELFF; CDR3 DNA: TGTGCCAGCAGCCGGATACAGGGCTCCGGGGAGCTGTTTTTT; J gene: TRBJ2-2; clone size: .; V gene: TRBV11-2; D gene: .
CDR3 protein: CSVSAGLLYTGELFF; CDR3 DNA: TGCAGCGTTTCTGCGGGACTGCTTTACACCGGGGAGCTGTTTTTT; J gene: TRBJ2-2; clone size: .; V gene: TRBV29-1; D gene: .
CDR3 protein: CASRRDRNEKLFF; CDR3 DNA: TGTGCCAGCCGCCGGGACAGAAATGAAAAACTGTTTTTT; J gene: TRBJ1-4; clone size: .; V gene: TRBV28; D gene: TRBD1
CDR3 protein: CASSYDSPKDTQYF; CDR3 DNA: TGCGCCAGCAGCTACGACAGCCCAAAAGATACGCAGTATTTT; J gene: TRBJ2-3; clone size: .; V gene: TRBV5-1; D gene: .
CDR3 protein: CASILQASDTQYF; CDR3 DNA: TGTGCCAGCATCCTCCAGGCCAGCGATACGCAGTATTTT; J gene: TRBJ2-3; clone size: .; V gene: TRBV12-3/TRBV12-4; D gene: .
CDR3 protein: CATSRGTGGLEKLFF; CDR3 DNA: TGTGCCACCAGCAGAGGAACAGGGGGCTTGGAAAAACTGTTTTTT; J gene: TRBJ1-4; clone size: .; V gene: TRBV15; D gene: TRBD1
CDR3 protein: CASSIDLLAGAEQFF; CDR3 DNA: TGTGCCAGTAGTATTGATCTACTAGCGGGGGCTGAGCAGTTCTTC; J gene: TRBJ2-1; clone size: .; V gene: TRBV19; D gene: TRBD2
CDR3 protein: CASRTRGLAFF; CDR3 DNA: TGTGCCAGCAGGACTCGGGGGCTTGCTTTCTTT; J gene: TRBJ1-1; clone size: .; V gene: TRBV12-3/TRBV12-4; D gene: .
CDR3 protein: CASSQDWLSNQPQHF; CDR3 DNA: TGCGCCAGCAGCCAAGATTGGTTGAGCAATCAGCCCCAGCATTTT; J gene: TRBJ1-5; clone size: .; V gene: TRBV4-1; D gene: .
CDR3 protein: CASSLGGRPQHF; CDR3 DNA: TGTGCCAGCAGTTTAGGAGGACGGCCCCAGCATTTT; J gene: TRBJ1-5; clone size: .; V gene: TRBV12-3/TRBV12-4; D gene: .
CDR3 protein: CASSSGNYGYTF; CDR3 DNA: TGTGCCAGCAGCTCCGGGAACTATGGCTACACCTTC; J gene: TRBJ1-2; clone size: .; V gene: TRBV11-2; D gene: .
CDR3 protein: CASSESGVSTDTQYF; CDR3 DNA: TGTGCCAGCAGTGAAAGTGGGGTTTCCACAGATACGCAGTATTTT; J gene: TRBJ2-3; clone size: .; V gene: TRBV2; D gene: .
CDR3 protein: CASQGAGPNTEAFF; CDR3 DNA: TGTGCCAGCCAAGGGGCAGGGCCAAACACTGAAGCTTTCTTT; J gene: TRBJ1-1; clone size: .; V gene: TRBV19; D gene: .
CDR3 protein: CSLHRVNEQFF; CDR3 DNA: TGCAGCCTTCACAGGGTCAATGAGCAGTTCTTC; J gene: TRBJ2-1; clone size: .; V gene: TRBV20-1; D gene: .
CDR3 protein: CASSYSIDRPTQYF; CDR3 DNA: TGTGCCAGCAGTTACAGTATCGACAGACCGACGCAGTATTTT; J gene: TRBJ2-3; clone size: once; V gene: TRBV6-5; D gene: .
CDR3 protein: CSARVTSGSYNEQFF; CDR3 DNA: TGCAGTGCTAGAGTCACTAGCGGGAGCTACAATGAGCAGTTCTTC; J gene: TRBJ2-1; clone size: .; V gene: TRBV20-1; D gene: TRBD2
CDR3 protein: CASSQQGGTQPQHF; CDR3 DNA: TGTGCCAGCTCACAACAGGGAGGTACTCAGCCCCAGCATTTT; J gene: TRBJ1-5; clone size: .; V gene: TRBV18; D gene: .
CDR3 protein: CSVGGRLNEQFF; CDR3 DNA: TGCAGCGTTGGGGGGCGCCTCAATGAGCAGTTCTTC; J gene: TRBJ2-1; clone size: .; V gene: TRBV29-1; D gene: .
CDR3 protein: CASRADRASGANVLTF; CDR3 DNA: TGTGCCAGCAGAGCCGACAGAGCCTCTGGGGCCAACGTCCTGACTTTC; J gene: TRBJ2-6; clone size: .; V gene: TRBV6-6; D gene: .
CDR3 protein: CASSIQGAWQPQHF; CDR3 DNA: TGTGCCAGTAGTATCCAGGGGGCTTGGCAGCCCCAGCATTTT; J gene: TRBJ1-5; clone size: .; V gene: TRBV19; D gene: TRBD1
CDR3 protein: CSAPGIPQDTQYF; CDR3 DNA: TGCAGTGCTCCCGGTATCCCACAAGATACGCAGTATTTT; J gene: TRBJ2-3; clone size: .; V gene: TRBV20-1; D gene: .
CDR3 protein: CASALPQGANQPQHF; CDR3 DNA: TGTGCCAGTGCCCTCCCGCAGGGGGCAAATCAGCCCCAGCATTTT; J gene: TRBJ1-5; clone size: .; V gene: TRBV19; D gene: TRBD1
CDR3 protein: CASRGGEAKNIQYF; CDR3 DNA: TGTGCCAGCCGGGGGGGAGAAGCCAAAAACATTCAGTACTTC; J gene: TRBJ2-4; clone size: .; V gene: TRBV3-1; D gene: TRBD2
CDR3 protein: CASSLAAGRGGSNEQFF; CDR3 DNA: TGTGCCAGCAGCTTAGCGGCGGGCAGGGGTGGTTCAAATGAGCAGTTCTTC; J gene: TRBJ2-1; clone size: .; V gene: TRBV7-2; D gene: .
CDR3 protein: CASSAGTGDNQPQHF; CDR3 DNA: TGTGCCAGCAGCGCCGGGACAGGGGACAATCAGCCCCAGCATTTT; J gene: TRBJ1-5; clone size: .; V gene: TRBV2; D gene: TRBD1
CDR3 protein: CASSLQQGIRVNSPLHF; CDR3 DNA: TGTGCCAGCAGTCTACAACAGGGCATAAGAGTGAATTCACCCCTCCACTTT; J gene: TRBJ1-6; clone size: once; V gene: TRBV27; D gene: .
CDR3 protein: CATTLEGTQYF; CDR3 DNA: TGTGCCACCACCCTGGAGGGGACCCAGTACTTC; J gene: TRBJ2-5; clone size: .; V gene: TRBV28; D gene: .
CDR3 protein: CASSTTGRNTQYF; CDR3 DNA: TGTGCCAGCAGTACCACAGGGCGAAATACGCAGTATTTT; J gene: TRBJ2-3; clone size: .; V gene: TRBV2; D gene: .
CDR3 protein: CAWSAGVGAFF; CDR3 DNA: TGTGCCTGGAGTGCAGGGGTCGGCGCTTTCTTT; J gene: TRBJ1-1; clone size: .; V gene: TRBV30; D gene: .
CDR3 protein: CASSQGLPLGSYEQYF; CDR3 DNA: TGCGCCAGCAGCCAAGGTCTGCCTCTTGGCTCCTACGAGCAGTACTTC; J gene: TRBJ2-7; clone size: .; V gene: TRBV4-3; D gene: .
CDR3 protein: CASRRTATSTDTQYF; CDR3 DNA: TGTGCCAGCAGAAGGACAGCTACTAGCACAGATACGCAGTATTTT; J gene: TRBJ2-3; clone size: .; V gene: TRBV6-5; D gene: .
CDR3 protein: CATSRENTIYF; CDR3 DNA: TGTGCCACCAGCAGGGAAAACACCATATATTTT; J gene: TRBJ1-3; clone size: .; V gene: TRBV6-7; D gene: .
CDR3 protein: CAWSQGQGTYEQYF; CDR3 DNA: TGTGCCTGGAGCCAGGGACAGGGAACCTACGAGCAGTACTTC; J gene: TRBJ2-7; clone size: .; V gene: TRBV30; D gene: TRBD1
CDR3 protein: CSAPTGGRQKLFF; CDR3 DNA: TGCAGTGCCCCTACAGGGGGAAGGCAAAAACTGTTTTTT; J gene: TRBJ1-4; clone size: .; V gene: TRBV20-1; D gene: TRBD1
CDR3 protein: CSAAIFSGQETQYF; CDR3 DNA: TGCAGTGCTGCCATCTTTAGCGGCCAAGAGACCCAGTACTTC; J gene: TRBJ2-5; clone size: .; V gene: TRBV20-1; D gene: .
CDR3 protein: CASSNSGELFF; CDR3 DNA: TGTGCCAGTAGCAACAGCGGGGAGCTGTTTTTT; J gene: TRBJ2-2; clone size: .; V gene: TRBV19; D gene: .
CDR3 protein: CASSQSGAGGHNEQFF; CDR3 DNA: TGCGCCAGCAGTCAATCAGGAGCGGGGGGGCACAATGAGCAGTTCTTC; J gene: TRBJ2-1; clone size: .; V gene: TRBV23-1; D gene: TRBD2
CDR3 protein: CASSSLSPLHF; CDR3 DNA: TGTGCCAGCAGCAGTCTCTCACCCCTCCACTTT; J gene: TRBJ1-6; clone size: .; V gene: TRBV28; D gene: .
CDR3 protein: CASSPTGGGGYTF; CDR3 DNA: TGTGCCAGCAGCCCGACAGGGGGAGGTGGCTACACCTTC; J gene: TRBJ1-2; clone size: .; V gene: TRBV7-8; D gene: TRBD1
CDR3 protein: CSARDWTYEQYF; CDR3 DNA: TGCAGTGCTAGAGATTGGACCTACGAGCAGTACTTC; J gene: TRBJ2-7; clone size: .; V gene: TRBV20-1; D gene: .
CDR3 protein: CASSPLVAGGFLNEQFF; CDR3 DNA: TGCGCCAGCAGCCCCTTGGTGGCGGGGGGTTTTCTCAATGAGCAGTTCTTC; J gene: TRBJ2-1; clone size: once; V gene: TRBV5-1; D gene: TRBD2
CDR3 protein: CSVGSGQGNAEAFF; CDR3 DNA: TGCAGCGTTGGGTCGGGACAGGGAAACGCTGAAGCTTTCTTT; J gene: TRBJ1-1; clone size: .; V gene: TRBV29-1; D gene: TRBD1
CDR3 protein: CSVPLTVPYYGYTF; CDR3 DNA: TGCAGCGTCCCATTGACAGTCCCGTACTATGGCTACACCTTC; J gene: TRBJ1-2; clone size: .; V gene: TRBV29-1; D gene: .
CDR3 protein: CASSLEGVTYEQYF; CDR3 DNA: TGCGCCAGCAGCTTGGAAGGGGTGACCTACGAGCAGTACTTC; J gene: TRBJ2-7; clone size: .; V gene: TRBV5-1; D gene: .
CDR3 protein: CASSESPGQENEKLFF; CDR3 DNA: TGTGCCAGCAGTGAGTCTCCGGGACAGGAAAATGAAAAACTGTTTTTT; J gene: TRBJ1-4; clone size: .; V gene: TRBV25-1; D gene: TRBD1
CDR3 protein: CSVGVSSYNEQFF; CDR3 DNA: TGCAGTGTGGGGGTTAGCTCCTACAATGAGCAGTTCTTC; J gene: TRBJ2-1; clone size: .; V gene: TRBV20-1; D gene: .
CDR3 protein: CASSFGIGGTQYF; CDR3 DNA: TGTGCCAGCAGTTTCGGGATCGGAGGGACCCAGTACTTC; J gene: TRBJ2-5; clone size: .; V gene: TRBV12-3/TRBV12-4; D gene: .
CDR3 protein: CASSFVKAQETQYF; CDR3 DNA: TGCGCCAGCAGCTTCGTAAAAGCCCAAGAGACCCAGTACTTC; J gene: TRBJ2-5; clone size: .; V gene: TRBV5-1; D gene: .
CDR3 protein: CSAAGEKGGYGYTF; CDR3 DNA: TGCAGTGCCGCGGGGGAGAAGGGTGGCTATGGCTACACCTTC; J gene: TRBJ1-2; clone size: .; V gene: TRBV20-1; D gene: .
CDR3 protein: CACLGIKTGKLFF; CDR3 DNA: TGTGCCTGCCTGGGGATCAAGACTGGAAAACTGTTTTTT; J gene: TRBJ1-4; clone size: .; V gene: TRBV27; D gene: .